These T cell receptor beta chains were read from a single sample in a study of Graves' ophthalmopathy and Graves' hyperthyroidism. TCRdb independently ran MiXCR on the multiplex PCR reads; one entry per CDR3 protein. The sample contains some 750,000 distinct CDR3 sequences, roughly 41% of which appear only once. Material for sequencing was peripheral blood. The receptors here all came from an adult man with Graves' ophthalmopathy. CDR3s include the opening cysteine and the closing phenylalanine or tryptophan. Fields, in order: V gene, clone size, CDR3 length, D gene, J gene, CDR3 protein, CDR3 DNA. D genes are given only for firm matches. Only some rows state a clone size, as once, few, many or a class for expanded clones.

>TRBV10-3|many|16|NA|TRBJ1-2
CAISESRGGRDYGYTF
TGTGCCATCAGTGAGTCGAGGGGTGGCAGGGACTATGGCTACACCTTC
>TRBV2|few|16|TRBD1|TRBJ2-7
CASSGQGAYGSYEQYF
TGTGCCAGCAGTGGGCAGGGGGCTTACGGGTCCTACGAGCAGTACTTC
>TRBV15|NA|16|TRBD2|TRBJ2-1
CATSRDRSSGNNEQFF
TGTGCCACCAGCAGAGATCGCTCTAGCGGGAACAATGAGCAGTTCTTC
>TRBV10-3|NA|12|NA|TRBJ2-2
CAISALTGELFF
TGTGCCATCAGTGCACTGACAGGGGAGCTGTTTTTT
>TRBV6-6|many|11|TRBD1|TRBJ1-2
CASDRAGGYTF
TGTGCCAGCGACAGGGCTGGTGGCTACACCTTC
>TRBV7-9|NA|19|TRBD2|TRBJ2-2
CASSLPLRRAGIGTGELFF
TGTGCCAGCAGCTTACCCCTCAGACGAGCGGGAATTGGCACCGGGGAGCTGTTTTTT
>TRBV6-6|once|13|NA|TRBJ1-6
CASSETPGSPLHF
TGTGCCAGCAGTGAAACGCCGGGGTCACCCCTCCACTTT
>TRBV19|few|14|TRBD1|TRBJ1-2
CATAPGQGNYGYTF
TGTGCCACCGCCCCGGGACAGGGTAACTATGGCTACACCTTC
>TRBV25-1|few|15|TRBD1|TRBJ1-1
CASSTGTGLGTEAFF
TGTGCCAGCAGTACCGGGACAGGGTTGGGCACTGAAGCTTTCTTT
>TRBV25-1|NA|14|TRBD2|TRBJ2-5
CASSQRGRKGTQYF
TGTGCCAGCAGTCAGCGGGGACGCAAAGGGACCCAGTACTTC
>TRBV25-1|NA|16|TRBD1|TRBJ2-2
CASSVRPGQGAGELFF
TGTGCCAGCAGCGTGCGGCCGGGACAGGGGGCCGGGGAGCTGTTTTTT
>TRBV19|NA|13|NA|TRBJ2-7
CASSIDKSYEQYF
TGTGCCAGTAGTATAGACAAATCCTACGAGCAGTACTTC
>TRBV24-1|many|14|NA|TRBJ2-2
CATSAPGSTGELFF
TGTGCCACCAGTGCACCGGGCAGCACCGGGGAGCTGTTTTTT
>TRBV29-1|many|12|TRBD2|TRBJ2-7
CSVATSGGADDF
TGCAGCGTTGCAACTAGCGGGGGGGCTGACGACTTC
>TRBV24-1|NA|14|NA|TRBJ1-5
CASSEERGNQPQHF
TGTGCCAGCAGTGAAGAAAGGGGCAATCAGCCCCAGCATTTT
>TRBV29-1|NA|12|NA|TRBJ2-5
CSVAETQETQYF
TGCAGCGTGGCCGAGACACAAGAGACCCAGTACTTC
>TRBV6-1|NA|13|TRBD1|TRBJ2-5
CASNRDRKETQYF
TGTGCCAGCAATCGGGACAGGAAAGAGACCCAGTACTTC
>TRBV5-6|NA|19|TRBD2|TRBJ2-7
CASSLATPLAGLISYEQYF
TGTGCCAGCAGCTTGGCCACACCCCTAGCGGGACTGATCTCCTACGAGCAGTACTTC
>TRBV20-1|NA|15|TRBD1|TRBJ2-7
CSASKPGQGAGEQYF
TGCAGTGCTAGTAAACCGGGACAGGGGGCTGGGGAGCAGTACTTC
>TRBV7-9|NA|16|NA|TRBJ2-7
CASSTIAQGFAYEQYF
TGTGCCAGCAGTACCATCGCACAGGGCTTTGCCTACGAGCAGTACTTC
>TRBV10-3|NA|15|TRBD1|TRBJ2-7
CASSEVGTGFYEQYF
TGTGCCAGCAGTGAAGTCGGGACAGGGTTCTACGAGCAGTACTTC
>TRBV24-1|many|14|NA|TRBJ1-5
CATSDDRGNQPQHF
TGTGCCACCAGTGACGACAGAGGCAATCAGCCCCAGCATTTT
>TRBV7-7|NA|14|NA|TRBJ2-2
CASSQVSNTGELFF
TGTGCCAGCAGCCAAGTCTCGAACACCGGGGAGCTGTTTTTT
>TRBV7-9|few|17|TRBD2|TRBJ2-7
CASSLATPDGGAGEQYF
TGTGCCAGCAGCTTAGCCACCCCCGACGGGGGGGCGGGGGAGCAGTACTTC
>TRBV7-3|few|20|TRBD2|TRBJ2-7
CASSLTHPGLAGYSSYEQYF
TGTGCCAGCAGCTTAACGCATCCGGGACTAGCGGGATACTCTTCCTACGAGCAGTACTTC
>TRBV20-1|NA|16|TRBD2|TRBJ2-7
CSARTLPGLAFYEQYF
TGCAGTGCTAGGACCCTACCGGGACTAGCGTTTTACGAGCAGTACTTC
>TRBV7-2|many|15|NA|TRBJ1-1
CASSPWTAGATEAFF
TGTGCCAGCAGCCCGTGGACAGCTGGGGCCACTGAAGCTTTCTTT
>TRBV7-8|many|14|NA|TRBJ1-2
CASSSGHSNYGYTF
TGTGCCAGCAGCTCGGGACATTCGAACTATGGCTACACCTTC
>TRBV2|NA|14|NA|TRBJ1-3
CVSGRQSSGNTIYF
TGTGTCAGCGGAAGACAGAGCTCTGGAAACACCATATATTTT
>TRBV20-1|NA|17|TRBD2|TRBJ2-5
CSASLRVAGRIGETQYF
TGCAGTGCTAGTCTCAGAGTAGCGGGGAGGATCGGTGAGACCCAGTACTTC
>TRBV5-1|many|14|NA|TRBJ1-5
CASSLGHGNQPQHF
TGCGCCAGCAGCTTGGGGCATGGCAATCAGCCCCAGCATTTT
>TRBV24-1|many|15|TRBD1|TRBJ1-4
CATSDTGTANEKLFF
TGTGCCACCAGTGACACCGGGACAGCTAATGAAAAACTGTTTTTT
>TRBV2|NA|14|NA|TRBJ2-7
CASRPTSRSGEQYF
TGTGCCAGCAGGCCGACGAGTAGATCCGGGGAGCAGTACTTC
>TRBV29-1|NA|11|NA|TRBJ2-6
CSVEYWGTEAF
TGCAGCGTTGAGTACTGGGGTACTGAAGCTTTC
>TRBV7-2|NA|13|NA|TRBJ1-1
CASSLGQARATFF
TGTGCCAGCAGCTTAGGACAGGCCCGTGCGACTTTCTTT
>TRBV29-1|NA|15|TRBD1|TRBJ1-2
CSSNRDRGTIYGYTF
TGCAGCTCAAACCGGGACAGGGGTACAATCTATGGCTACACCTTC
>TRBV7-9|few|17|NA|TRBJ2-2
CASTFRWDRYNTGELFF
TGTGCCAGCACCTTTAGGTGGGACCGATATAACACCGGGGAGCTGTTTTTT
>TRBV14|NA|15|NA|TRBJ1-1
CASSQEPTVNTEAFF
TGTGCCAGCAGCCAGGAGCCGACAGTGAACACTGAAGCTTTCTTT
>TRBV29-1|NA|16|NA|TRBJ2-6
CSVARDSTSGANVLTF
TGCAGCGTCGCCCGGGACTCGACCTCTGGGGCCAACGTCCTGACTTTC
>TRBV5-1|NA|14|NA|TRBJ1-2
CASSLQTSLYGYTF
TGCGCCAGCAGCTTGCAAACATCCTTATATGGCTACACCTTC
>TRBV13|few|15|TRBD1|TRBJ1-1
CASSPLTGENTEAFF
TGTGCCAGCAGCCCCCTGACAGGGGAGAACACTGAAGCTTTCTTT
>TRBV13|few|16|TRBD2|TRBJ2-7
CASSSSGREGLNEQYF
TGTGCCAGCAGCAGCTCGGGGAGGGAGGGCCTTAACGAGCAGTACTTC
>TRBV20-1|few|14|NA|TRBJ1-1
CSAFPGRMNTEAFF
TGCAGTGCTTTCCCGGGACGCATGAACACTGAAGCTTTCTTT
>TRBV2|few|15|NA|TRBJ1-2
CASSPTALANYGYTF
TGTGCCAGCAGTCCTACAGCGTTAGCTAACTATGGCTACACCTTC
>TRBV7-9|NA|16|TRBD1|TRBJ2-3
CASSLGPGQRTDTQYF
TGTGCCAGCAGCTTAGGGCCGGGACAGCGCACAGATACGCAGTATTTT
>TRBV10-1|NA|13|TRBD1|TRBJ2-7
CASQPGQGDEQYF
TGCGCCAGTCAACCGGGACAGGGGGACGAGCAGTACTTC